This TCR beta chain was documented in a study of T cells after yellow fever vaccination. The V and J ends lost 6 bases and 8 bases, in that order; junction bases with no gene match: 5. The length of the CDR3 is 12 residues. Germline V CDR1 and CDR2: DFQATT, SNEGSKA (reference sequence). This clonotype was observed at least ten times. Study-wide findings and caveats: Clonotypes shared by both compartments, CD4 and CD8, made up a small share. Secondary responses were weaker yet peaked faster, day 5 versus 15.

Template switching with 5'RACE generated the TCR cDNA and added a universal primer site and UMIs. TCRdb itself ran the 5' RACE reads through MiXCR, one entry per CDR3 protein. The sample consists of 13,000 to 15,000 distinct CDR3 sequences, about 7.3% of them appearing once. The material sequenced was PBMCs, either bulk or a sorted T-cell subset (CD4+, CD8+, memory, or dextramer-sorted; not recorded which), taken on the day of the yellow fever booster vaccination. This chain joins TRBV20-1 and TRBJ1-1, with 11 bases that match TRBD1. The receptor was derived from a man aged 18 to 29 who received the YFV17D yellow fever vaccine. The CDR3 spells CSATGQGEEAFF. DNA of the CDR3: TGCAGTGCCACGGGACAGGGGGAAGAAGCTTTCTTT.